The 29 T cell receptor beta chains listed next were all sequenced from one sample in a study of CD8 T cells in ankylosing spondylitis. TCRdb used MiXCR to reprocess the 5' RACE reads, holding one entry per CDR3 protein. The sample comprises tens of thousands of distinct CDR3 sequences, 6% of which are singletons, and less than 15% rests with the top ten. The sample consisted of blood, either unsorted or a sorted T cell fraction (not recorded which). These receptor sequences come from a male donor with ankylosing spondylitis or in good health (not recorded which).

This clonotype came up many times. The J gene is TRBJ2-5, the V gene TRBV7-2; D is possibly TRBD1 (5 bases). With 3 bases removed from V and 9 bases from J, the gap between germline ends came to 11 bases. The CDR3 totals 12 residues. Germline values: CDR1 SGHTA, CDR2 FQGNSA. In DNA, the CDR3 is TGTGCCAGCAGCTTGGACCGCAGGGCCCAGTACTTC. Translated, it gives CASSLDRRAQYF.

This clonotype was recorded many times. This chain connects TRBV7-2 to TRBJ2-1; D ambiguous. The germline V gene encodes CDR1 SGHTA and CDR2 FQGNSA. V dropped 5 bases and J dropped 6 bases, with 8 bases sitting between them. This CDR3 region has 12 residues. In DNA, the CDR3 is TGTGCCAGCAGCCAGCTCCGCAATGAGCAGTTCTTC. Translated, it gives CASSQLRNEQFF.

This clonotype was found many times. The rearrangement links TRBV5-1 to TRBJ2-1; D unresolved. Trimming stripped 4 bases from V and 5 bases from J, with 19 bases between. Germline CDR1 SGHRS, CDR2 YFSETQ. This CDR3 comprises 16 residues. CDR3: CASSLGPFFGDNEQFF. The CDR3 bases are TGCGCCAGCAGCCTTGGGCCCTTTTTTGGGGACAATGAGCAGTTCTTC. The full variable domain, its missing parts supplied by reference TRBV5-1 and TRBJ2-1, is KAGVTQTPRYLIKTRGQQVTLSCSPISGHRSVSWYQQTPGQGLQFLFEYFSETQRNKGNFPGRFSGRQFSNSRSEMNVSTLELGDSALYLCASSLGPFFGDNEQFFGPGTRLTVL.

This clonotype was observed at least ten times. The chain employs TRBV20-1 and TRBJ2-4; TRBD2 matches at 10 bases. V trimming: 0 bases; J trimming: 0 bases; junction bases outside the gene matches: 8. The length of the CDR3 is 18 residues. CDR1 is DFQATT, CDR2 SNEGSKA, per germline (reference sequence). This chain's CDR3 is CSARDPASGSGAKNIQYF. The CDR3 nucleotides read TGCAGTGCTAGAGATCCGGCTAGCGGGAGTGGAGCCAAAAACATTCAGTACTTC.

This clonotype was seen many times. The chain carries TRBV5-1 and TRBJ2-5; D uncertain. V was trimmed by 0 bases and J by 2 bases, leaving 2 bases between them. Germline loops: CDR1 SGHRS, CDR2 YFSETQ. The CDR3 is made up of 12 amino acids. This CDR3 reads CASSLGQETQYF. As DNA, the CDR3 is TGCGCCAGCAGCTTGGGACAAGAGACCCAGTACTTC.

This clonotype was seen at least ten times. This chain connects TRBV27 to TRBJ2-2; TRBD1 aligns across 8 bases. The CDR3 runs to 15 residues. Losses at the gene ends were 3 bases for V and 5 bases for J; bases not matched to a gene: 5. CDR1 MNHEY and CDR2 SMNVEV come from the germline V gene (reference sequence). This chain's CDR3 is CASSFGQGVTGELFF. The CDR3 nucleotides read TGTGCCAGCAGTTTCGGACAGGGAGTTACCGGGGAGCTGTTTTTT.

This clonotype ranks as medium-sized. The V and J genes are TRBV20-1 and TRBJ2-3; 10 bases map to TRBD2. Looked up from germline, CDR1 is DFQATT and CDR2 is SNEGSKA (reference sequence). CDR3 length: 15 residues. Losses at the gene ends were 6 bases for V and 2 bases for J; bases not matched to a gene: 8. The CDR3 here is CSAHRTSGLTDTQYF. The CDR3 nucleotides read TGCAGTGCACACCGGACTAGCGGACTCACAGATACGCAGTATTTT.

There are many counts of this clonotype. The J gene is TRBJ2-1, the V gene TRBV5-1; possibly TRBD1 for D (5 bases). This CDR3 comprises 15 residues. The germline gives CDR1 SGHRS, CDR2 YFSETQ. Trimming took off 0 bases at V and 4 bases at J, with 11 bases between the two ends. The CDR3 protein is CASSLVLGAYNEQFF. The CDR3 DNA sequence: TGCGCCAGCAGCTTGGTCCTAGGGGCATACAATGAGCAGTTCTTC.

There are a few counts of this clonotype. The chain carries TRBV7-5 and TRBJ2-2; the table's D call, TRBD2, was not checked against the DNA. TRBV7-5 is deemed a pseudogene. CDR3 length: 15 residues. The DNA of the CDR3 is TGTGCCACCCGAAGAGGCGGGAGGGCCACCGGGGAGCTGTTTTTT. Translating gives CATRRGGRATGELFF.

This clonotype was observed at least ten times. This chain links TRBV6-1 with TRBJ1-1; D remains unclear. Looked up from germline, CDR1 is MNHNS and CDR2 is SASEGT. This CDR3 contains 11 residues. Trimming took off 10 bases at V and 1 base at J, with 7 bases between the two ends. The CDR3 DNA reads TGTGCCACCCGCGAGAACACTGAAGCTTTCTTT. This translates into CATRENTEAFF.

As for this clonotype: Mismatch with germline at one junction end may stem from a read error. The chain employs TRBV20-1 and TRBJ2-6, with D possibly TRBD1 on 6 matching bases. The germline gives CDR1 DFQATT, CDR2 SNEGSKA (reference sequence). The length of the CDR3 is 20 residues. The CDR3 DNA reads as TGCAGTGCTAGAGATGGGAGACAGGCGGAAGATGTCTCTGGGGTCAACGTCCTGACTTTC. This translates into CSARDGRQAEDVSGVNVLTF.

This clonotype was seen repeatedly, ten times or more. The chain uses TRBV4-3 and TRBJ1-1, with a weak D call TRBD1 (5 bases). The V gene's germline CDR1 is LGHNA and CDR2 YSLEER. V was pared by 4 bases and J by 3 bases, with 12 bases between. The CDR3 contains 14 residues. CDR3 coding DNA: TGCGCCAGCAGCCGTTGGGGGTCAGACACTGAAGCTTTCTTT. Translating gives CASSRWGSDTEAFF.

This clonotype has ten or more counts. The chain uses TRBV20-1 and TRBJ2-3; D gene unclear. The CDR3 sequence is 15 residues long. Germline loops: CDR1 DFQATT, CDR2 SNEGSKA (reference sequence). The V end lost 5 bases, the J end lost 2 bases, and 17 bases lay between the germline ends. CDR3 residues: CSAGRTMPTTDTQYF. DNA for the CDR3: TGCAGTGCTGGAAGAACTATGCCCACCACAGATACGCAGTATTTT.

This clonotype was seen ten or more times. The V and J genes are TRBV5-1 and TRBJ2-3, with 7 bases fitting TRBD2. Trimming took 4 bases from V and 0 from J; bases not matched to a gene: 5. The CDR3 extends over 15 amino acids. The germline CDR1 and CDR2 sequences are SGHRS and YFSETQ. CDR3 loop: CASSPLAVSTDTQYF. CDR3 sequence (DNA): TGCGCCAGCAGCCCTCTAGCGGTTAGCACAGATACGCAGTATTTT.

This clonotype has at least ten counts. This chain connects TRBV5-1 to TRBJ1-1, with 7 bases matching TRBD1. J was trimmed by 7 bases and V by 4 bases; bases with no gene match: 7. The CDR3 has 13 residues. CDR1 is SGHRS, CDR2 YFSETQ, per germline. The CDR3, as DNA: TGCGCCAGCAGCCTCCGGGACAGTATTGAAGCTTTCTTT. Protein product: CASSLRDSIEAFF.

As for this clonotype: This could be a read error, since a much larger clone is one nucleotide away. The chain links TRBV2 to TRBJ1-5, with a tentative D call TRBD1 (5 bases). The CDR3 length is 14 residues. The V gene's germline CDR1 is SNHLY and CDR2 FYNNEI. The CDR3, as DNA: TGTGTCAGCCGGACCGGGGGAAGCAATCAGCCCCAGCATTTT. As protein: CVSRTGGSNQPQHF. Together with reference TRBV2 and TRBJ1-5, the CDR3 gives the full variable domain: EPEVTQTPSHQVTQMGQEVILRCVPISNHLYFYWYRQILGQKVEFLVSFYNNEISEKSEIFDDQFSVERPDGSNFTLKIRSTKLEDSAMYFCVSRTGGSNQPQHFGDGTRLSIL.

This clonotype was seen at least ten times. The J gene is TRBJ2-1, the V gene TRBV18, with 9 bases lining up with TRBD1. CDR1 is KGHSH, CDR2 LQKENI, per germline. V gave up 5 bases and J gave up 5 bases; unmatched junction bases: 13. The CDR3 sequence is 17 residues long. This chain's CDR3 is CASSFFGTGIVDNEQFF. The CDR3 DNA is TGTGCCAGCTCATTTTTCGGGACAGGGATTGTGGACAATGAGCAGTTCTTC.

This clonotype occurred many times. V usage is TRBV2 and J usage is TRBJ2-6; D assignment may be TRBD1 or TRBD2 (5 bases each). Germline CDR1 reads SNHLY; CDR2 reads FYNNEI. Trimming pared 7 bases from V and 2 bases from J, leaving 12 bases between. The CDR3 length is 15 residues. CDR3 DNA: TGTGCCAGCACCTCGCGAGGGGCTGGGGCCAACGTCCTGACTTTC. Translating it yields CASTSRGAGANVLTF.

This clonotype was counted many times. DNA of the CDR3: TGCAGTGCTAACAGCCTGACAGGAAACCAAGAGACCCAGTACTTC. This encodes CSANSLTGNQETQYF. The chain is built from TRBV20-1 and TRBJ2-5; perhaps TRBD1 as D (6 bases). Germline V gene sequence: CDR1 DFQATT, CDR2 SNEGSKA (reference sequence). There are 15 residues in the CDR3. Trimming shortened V by 4 bases and J by 0 bases, and 15 bases separated the two germline ends.

This clonotype occurred many times. The chain recombines TRBV4-2 with TRBJ1-5, with D perhaps TRBD1 (5 bases). The V end lost 1 base, the J end lost 6 bases, and 16 bases lay between the germline ends. This CDR3 has 16 amino acids. CDR1 is LGHNA and CDR2 is YNFKEQ in the germline V gene. CDR3 nucleotide sequence: TGTGCCAGCAGCCAAGTTTATGGGGCTCGGGGTCAGCCCCAGCATTTT. Protein sequence: CASSQVYGARGQPQHF.

This clonotype was counted at least ten times. This sequence joins TRBV20-1 and TRBJ1-6; TRBD1 is a possible D gene (5 bases). CDR3 length: 13 residues. The V gene lost 5 bases and the J gene lost 5 bases, with 10 bases spanning the gap. In germline, CDR1 is DFQATT, CDR2 SNEGSKA (reference sequence). The CDR3 bases are TGCAGTGCTCCACAGGCGGATAATTCACCCCTCCACTTT. Protein: CSAPQADNSPLHF.

The table lists this clonotype with many counts. The CDR3, as DNA: TGCAGTGCTAGAGACCAACGGACAGGGGGCTACACTGAAGCTTTCTTT. This sequence encodes CSARDQRTGGYTEAFF. The chain links TRBV20-1 to TRBJ1-1; TRBD1 matches 11 bases. The CDR3 totals 16 residues. J gave up 3 bases and V 0 bases, and 6 bases lay outside the gene matches. Germline CDR1 is DFQATT and CDR2 is SNEGSKA (reference sequence).

This clonotype has a count of ten or more. This sequence joins TRBV18 and TRBJ1-5; D possibly corresponds to TRBD1 (6 bases). V lost 5 bases and J lost 2, with 22 bases in between. The CDR3 loop spans 18 amino acids. The germline CDR1 and CDR2 sequences are KGHSH and LQKENI. The DNA for the CDR3 is TGTGCCAGCTCAGTTTGGGGGCCCCTGTTGGAGGGCAATCAGCCCCAGCATTTT. It codes for CASSVWGPLLEGNQPQHF.

By share of the sample, this clonotype is medium-sized. J is TRBJ2-7 and V is TRBV9; tentative D call: TRBD2 (5 bases). Germline lookup yields CDR1 SGDLS and CDR2 YYNGEE. The CDR3 extends over 16 amino acids. V lost 4 bases, J lost 0 bases, and 17 bases lay in between. CDR3 sequence reads: CASSPFGVGSSYEQYF. CDR3 DNA: TGTGCCAGCAGCCCCTTTGGGGTTGGGAGCTCCTACGAGCAGTACTTC.

This clonotype was seen at least ten times. The rearrangement links TRBV29-1 to TRBJ2-7, with 7 bases matching TRBD1. The germline V gene has CDR1 SQVTM and CDR2 ANQGSEA. The CDR3 is 13 amino acids. V shed 6 bases and J 1 base; nucleotides not matched to a gene: 6. CDR3 loop: CSVRTGVSYEQYF. CDR3 coding DNA: TGCAGCGTGAGGACAGGAGTATCCTACGAGCAGTACTTC.

This clonotype was counted ten times or more. The J gene is TRBJ2-5, the V gene TRBV6-1, with 8 bases matching TRBD1. Germline CDR1 is MNHNS and CDR2 is SASEGT. The CDR3 is 16 residues long. The trim removed 6 bases at V and 6 bases at J, leaving 15 bases unmatched. Written as DNA, the CDR3 is TGTGCCAGCAGCTCCACCCCTCAGGGGGCCCGTAAGACCCAGTACTTC. This sequence encodes CASSSTPQGARKTQYF.

This clonotype was counted at least ten times. A much larger clonotype is one base distant, so this may be a read error. The rearrangement links TRBV7-2 to TRBJ2-7; no clear D gene. The CDR3 spans 11 residues. Trimming took off 5 bases at V and 3 bases at J, with 5 bases between the two ends. Per germline, CDR1 SGHTA and CDR2 FQGNSA. The CDR3 loop reads CASSRNYEQYF. CDR3 in DNA: TGTGCCAGCAGCCGGAACTACGAGCAGTACTTC. Combining the CDR3 with reference TRBV7-2 and TRBJ2-7 gives the whole variable domain GAGVSQSPSNKVTEKGKDVELRCDPISGHTALYWYRQSLGQGLEFLIYFQGNSAPDKSGLPSDRFSAERTGGSVSTLTIQRTQQEDSAVYLCASSRNYEQYFGPGTRLTVT.

This clonotype was found many times. The chain carries TRBV28 and TRBJ2-1; 10 nucleotides match TRBD2. This CDR3 is built from 19 residues. Germline V gene data show CDR1 as MDHEN and CDR2 as SYDVKM. Germline trimming cut 4 bases from V and 0 bases from J; bases unmatched to any gene: 12. The CDR3 sequence is CASSSTGWASGSSYNEQFF. The CDR3 DNA is TGTGCCAGCAGTTCGACCGGTTGGGCTAGCGGGAGCTCCTACAATGAGCAGTTCTTC.

Ten or more counts support this clonotype. The chain recombines TRBV5-1 with TRBJ2-2, with D possibly TRBD2 on 5 matching bases. Trimming left V 0 bases short and J 0 bases short, with 18 bases between. CDR3 length equals 19 residues. Looked up from germline, CDR1 is SGHRS and CDR2 is YFSETQ. The DNA of the CDR3 is TGCGCCAGCAGCTTGGACCCCCGGGGAGCTCCCGCGAACACCGGGGAGCTGTTTTTT. It codes for CASSLDPRGAPANTGELFF.